The rows below give T cell receptor beta chains drawn from one sample of a study of Graves' ophthalmopathy and Graves' hyperthyroidism. TCRdb independently ran MiXCR on the multiplex PCR reads; one entry per CDR3 protein. Of 300,000 or so distinct CDR3 sequences in the sample, roughly 15% are singletons; the top ten hold roughly an eighth. The sequencing input was peripheral blood. These receptors all stem from an adult man with Graves' ophthalmopathy. CDR3s leave out the opening cysteine and the closing phenylalanine or tryptophan.

V gene: TRBV27
J gene: TRBJ2-2
CDR3 length: 13
CDR3 protein: ASSALGTGHGELF

V gene: TRBV9
J gene: TRBJ1-1
CDR3 length: 13
CDR3 protein: ASSVGQVMNTEAF

V gene: TRBV2
J gene: TRBJ1-6
CDR3 length: 13
CDR3 protein: ASSEEQGRRSPLH

V gene: TRBV7-8
J gene: TRBJ1-3
CDR3 length: 10
CDR3 protein: ASSQRRNTIY

V gene: TRBV9
J gene: TRBJ1-2
CDR3 length: 11
CDR3 protein: ASSGQGYNGYT

V gene: TRBV12-3/TRBV12-4
J gene: TRBJ2-5
CDR3 length: 11
CDR3 protein: ASSGGTGETQY

V gene: TRBV29-1
J gene: TRBJ2-5
CDR3 length: 12
CDR3 protein: SVGLGGRHETQY

V gene: TRBV7-2
J gene: TRBJ2-5
CDR3 length: 12
CDR3 protein: ASSLGDPGETQY

V gene: TRBV4-1
J gene: TRBJ2-7
CDR3 length: 13
CDR3 protein: ASSHRAGETYEQY

V gene: TRBV5-4
J gene: TRBJ2-5
CDR3 length: 16
CDR3 protein: ASSLVGYRRGGGETQY

V gene: TRBV29-1
J gene: TRBJ1-2
CDR3 length: 10
CDR3 protein: SVQEGARGYT

V gene: TRBV7-9
J gene: TRBJ2-5
CDR3 length: 14
CDR3 protein: ASSLDPGLAGETQY

V gene: TRBV28
J gene: TRBJ1-2
CDR3 length: 11
CDR3 protein: ASSSAVRYGYT

V gene: TRBV20-1
J gene: TRBJ2-7
CDR3 length: 11
CDR3 protein: SVWASGSYEQY

V gene: TRBV29-1
J gene: TRBJ2-2
CDR3 length: 9
CDR3 protein: SVGGAGELF

V gene: TRBV10-3
J gene: TRBJ2-5
CDR3 length: 16
CDR3 protein: AISSPLSASGRAGTQY

V gene: TRBV6-2/TRBV6-3
J gene: TRBJ1-6
CDR3 length: 13
CDR3 protein: ASTNGAGRYSPLH

V gene: TRBV9
J gene: TRBJ2-7
CDR3 length: 14
CDR3 protein: ASSVGDQGPPYEQY

V gene: TRBV24-1
J gene: TRBJ2-7
CDR3 length: 13
CDR3 protein: ATSDSGLAPYEQY

V gene: TRBV3-1
J gene: TRBJ2-5
CDR3 length: 14
CDR3 protein: ASSQGDSGDKETQY

V gene: TRBV12-3/TRBV12-4
J gene: TRBJ1-5
CDR3 length: 12
CDR3 protein: ASTTGALGIPQH

V gene: TRBV6-5
J gene: TRBJ1-6
CDR3 length: 13
CDR3 protein: ASSRPQGGNSPLH

V gene: TRBV6-1
J gene: TRBJ2-7
CDR3 length: 13
CDR3 protein: ASSDGIKVSYEQY

V gene: TRBV12-3/TRBV12-4
J gene: TRBJ1-1
CDR3 length: 12
CDR3 protein: ASSARDRGTEAF

V gene: TRBV6-5
J gene: TRBJ2-5
CDR3 length: 13
CDR3 protein: ASSYRRSGQETQY

V gene: TRBV30
J gene: TRBJ1-3
CDR3 length: 12
CDR3 protein: AWNLGGAGNTIY

V gene: TRBV19
J gene: TRBJ1-2
CDR3 length: 13
CDR3 protein: ASSIDRGSTYGYT